This entry is about one T cell receptor (beta chain). Its antigen is unknown. The libraries were made with immunoSEQ version 4 in survey mode. Sequencing used immunoSEQ multiplex PCR; TCRdb keeps in-frame clones, though not all of them. Of tens of thousands of clones detected, 70% appear once; the ten largest clones hold more than 1.2%. The sample comes from a study of persistence of HIV-infected CD4 T cells. An overlapping HIV-1 Gag peptide pool stimulated these cells at about 0.94 ug/peptide/mL. Sorting selected CD4+ T cells upregulating both CD40 ligand and CD69. These HIV-1-infected adults initiated suppressive ART in chronic infection. The CDR3 runs to 17 residues. With V trimmed by 1 base and J by 1 base, 6 bases remained unmatched. From germline, CDR1 is SGHRS and CDR2 YFSETQ.

The receptor's source is an adult man with HIV who was CMV-seropositive. The chain has TRBV5-1 and TRBJ2-7; 12 nucleotides agree with TRBD2. This material consisted of CD4+ T cells sorted from PBMCs after roughly 18-hour stimulation, taken from a patient who received antiretroviral therapy. CDR3 protein: CASSLPLAGGSSYEQYF. CDR3 nucleotides: TGCGCCAGCAGCTTGCCTCTAGCGGGGGGGTCATCCTACGAGCAGTACTTC.